The clone carrying this T cell receptor (beta chain) was observed a handful of times. Its specificity is not known. This sample was included in a study of cytomegalovirus exposure and HLA in healthy donors. Findings and caveats of the study: The classifier, whose performance was assessed in both the original and validation cohorts, reportedly diagnosed cytomegalovirus status with high specificity and sensitivity. Specific recognition of CMV antigens was confirmed in vitro for a few chains (all CMV-associated). Cytomegalovirus-associated TCR beta chains were listed, numbering 164.

Donors were drawn from the approximately 130-subject validation cohort, separate from the approximately 640-subject first cohort. Profiled with immunoSEQ multiplex PCR; TCRdb holds only in-frame clones, not every one. The sample includes about 130,000 clones, more than 80% of them seen just once. V gave up 4 bases and J gave up 7 bases, with 13 bases separating them. Germline CDR1 and CDR2: MNHNS and SASEGT. This CDR3 is 13 amino acids long. This chain connects TRBV6-1 to TRBJ1-2; no reliable D call. The receptor was isolated from a young woman in good health and CMV-seropositive. The sequenced material came from PBMCs. CDR3 nucleotide sequence: TGTGCCAGCAGTGGATGGTCAGCGGGTGGCTACACCTTC. Translation: CASSGWSAGGYTF.